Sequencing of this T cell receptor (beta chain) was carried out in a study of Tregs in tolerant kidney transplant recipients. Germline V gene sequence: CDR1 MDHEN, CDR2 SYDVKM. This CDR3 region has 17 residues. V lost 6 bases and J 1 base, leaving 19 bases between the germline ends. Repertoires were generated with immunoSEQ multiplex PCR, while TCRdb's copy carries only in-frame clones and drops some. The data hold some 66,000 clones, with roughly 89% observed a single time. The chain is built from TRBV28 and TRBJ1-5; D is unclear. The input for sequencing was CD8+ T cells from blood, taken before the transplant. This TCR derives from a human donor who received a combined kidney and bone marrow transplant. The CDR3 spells CASSLTLSTGSNQPQHF. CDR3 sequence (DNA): TGTGCCAGCAGCCTTACCCTTTCGACGGGGAGCAATCAGCCCCAGCATTTT.